This entry concerns a single T cell receptor beta chain. The antigen is undetermined. The 5'RACE method, run with constant-segment primers, produced TCR alpha and TCR beta cDNA libraries (carrying sample barcodes and UMIs). From the 5' RACE reads, TCRdb called clonotypes with MiXCR, one entry per CDR3 protein. This sample yields about 15,000 distinct CDR3 sequences, of which over 20% are seen a single time; 55% to 60% belongs to the top ten. The data belong to a study of T-cell memory formation after mild COVID-19. Study context: The two donors had largely donor-specific TCR clusters.

Trimming stripped 5 bases from V and 0 bases from J, with 11 bases between. CDR3 length equals 15 residues. Germline values: CDR1 MNHNY, CDR2 SVGAGI (reference sequence). Study results and caveats: There was a balanced CD4/CD8 profile in clones contracting day 15 to 85, and later expanders leaned CD4+.

The chain employs TRBV6-6 and TRBJ2-1; no reliable D call. The sequenced sample was PBMCs or a T cell subset sorted from them (not recorded which). The TCR originated in a man aged 18 to 29 who had mild COVID-19 (a few samples of this study predate the infection). Cell type and time point are not known. CDR3 loop: CASSTPSSSYNEQFF. Here the CDR3 DNA reads TGTGCCAGCAGTACTCCCTCCAGCTCCTACAATGAGCAGTTCTTC.